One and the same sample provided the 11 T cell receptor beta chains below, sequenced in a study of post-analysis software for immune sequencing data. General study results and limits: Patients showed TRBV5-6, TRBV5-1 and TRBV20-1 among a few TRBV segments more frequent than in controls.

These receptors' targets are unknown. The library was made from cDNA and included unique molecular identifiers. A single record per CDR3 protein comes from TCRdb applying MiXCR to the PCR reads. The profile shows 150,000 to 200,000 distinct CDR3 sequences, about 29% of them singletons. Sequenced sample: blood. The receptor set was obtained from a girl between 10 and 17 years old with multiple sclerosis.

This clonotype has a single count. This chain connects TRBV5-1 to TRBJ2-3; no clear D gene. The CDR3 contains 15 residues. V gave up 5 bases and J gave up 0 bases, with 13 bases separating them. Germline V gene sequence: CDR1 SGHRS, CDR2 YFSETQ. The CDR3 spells CASRVLGLSTDTQYF. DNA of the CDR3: TGCGCCAGCAGGGTACTCGGTCTTAGCACAGATACGCAGTATTTT.

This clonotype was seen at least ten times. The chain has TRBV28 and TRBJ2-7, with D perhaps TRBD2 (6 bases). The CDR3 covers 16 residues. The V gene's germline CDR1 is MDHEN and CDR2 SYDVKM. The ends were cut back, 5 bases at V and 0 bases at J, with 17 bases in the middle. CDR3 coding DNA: TGTGCCAGCAGTAACGACCTTAGCGGTTTCTCCTACGAGCAGTACTTC. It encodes CASSNDLSGFSYEQYF. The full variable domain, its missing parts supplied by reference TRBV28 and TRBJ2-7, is DVKVTQSSRYLVKRTGEKVFLECVQDMDHENMFWYRQDPGLGLRLIYFSYDVKMKEKGDIPEGYSVSREKKERFSLILESASTNQTSMYLCASSNDLSGFSYEQYFGPGTRLTVT.

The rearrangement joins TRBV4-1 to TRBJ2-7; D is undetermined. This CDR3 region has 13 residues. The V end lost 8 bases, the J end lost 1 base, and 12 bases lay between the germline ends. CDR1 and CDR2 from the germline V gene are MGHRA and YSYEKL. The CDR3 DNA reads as TGCGCCAGCGGCGCTCCCGGGTCCTACGAGCAGTACTTC. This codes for CASGAPGSYEQYF.

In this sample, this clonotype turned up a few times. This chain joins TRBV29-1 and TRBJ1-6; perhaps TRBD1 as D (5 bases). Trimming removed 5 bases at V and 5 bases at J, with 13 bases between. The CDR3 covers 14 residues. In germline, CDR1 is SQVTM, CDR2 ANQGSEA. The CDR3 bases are TGCAGCGTTAGTTCGGGGGGAGATAATTCACCCCTCCACTTT. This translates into CSVSSGGDNSPLHF.

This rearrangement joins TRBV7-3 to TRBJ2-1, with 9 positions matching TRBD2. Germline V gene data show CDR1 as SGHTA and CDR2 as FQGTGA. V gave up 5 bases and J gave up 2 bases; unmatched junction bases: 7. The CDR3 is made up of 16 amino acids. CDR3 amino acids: CASSLLAGTPYNEQFF. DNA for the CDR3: TGTGCCAGCAGCCTGCTAGCGGGGACTCCCTACAATGAGCAGTTCTTC.

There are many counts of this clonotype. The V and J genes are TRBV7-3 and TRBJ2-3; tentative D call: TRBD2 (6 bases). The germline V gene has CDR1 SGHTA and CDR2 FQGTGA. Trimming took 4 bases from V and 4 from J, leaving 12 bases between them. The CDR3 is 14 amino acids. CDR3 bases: TGTGCCAGCAGCTACGGCGGGAAGGCAGATACGCAGTATTTT. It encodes CASSYGGKADTQYF.

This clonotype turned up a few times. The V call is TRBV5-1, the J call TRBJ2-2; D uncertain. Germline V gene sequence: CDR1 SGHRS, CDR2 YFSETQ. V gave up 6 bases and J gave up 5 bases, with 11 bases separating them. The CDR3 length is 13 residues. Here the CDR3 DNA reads TGCGCCAGCACCTGGGCCGGGACCGGGGAGCTGTTTTTT. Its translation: CASTWAGTGELFF.

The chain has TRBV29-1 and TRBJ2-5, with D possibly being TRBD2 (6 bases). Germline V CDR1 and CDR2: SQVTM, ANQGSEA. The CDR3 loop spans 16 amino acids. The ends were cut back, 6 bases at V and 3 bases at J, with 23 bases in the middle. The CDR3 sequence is CSVGTAVESGEETQYF. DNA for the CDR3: TGCAGCGTGGGGACCGCAGTGGAATCGGGGGAAGAGACCCAGTACTTC.

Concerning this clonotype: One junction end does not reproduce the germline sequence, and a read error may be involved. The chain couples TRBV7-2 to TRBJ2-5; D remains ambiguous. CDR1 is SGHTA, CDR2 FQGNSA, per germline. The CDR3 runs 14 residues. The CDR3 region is CAGSPMLGPETQYF. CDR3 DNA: TGTGCCGGCAGCCCCATGTTAGGTCCGGAGACCCAGTACTTC.

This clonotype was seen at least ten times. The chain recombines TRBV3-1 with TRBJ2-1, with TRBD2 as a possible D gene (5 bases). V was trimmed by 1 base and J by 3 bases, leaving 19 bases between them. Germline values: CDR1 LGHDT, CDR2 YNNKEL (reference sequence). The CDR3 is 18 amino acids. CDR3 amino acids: CASSQGVWSGELYNEQFF. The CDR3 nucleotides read TGTGCCAGCAGCCAAGGGGTGTGGAGCGGCGAACTCTACAATGAGCAGTTCTTC.

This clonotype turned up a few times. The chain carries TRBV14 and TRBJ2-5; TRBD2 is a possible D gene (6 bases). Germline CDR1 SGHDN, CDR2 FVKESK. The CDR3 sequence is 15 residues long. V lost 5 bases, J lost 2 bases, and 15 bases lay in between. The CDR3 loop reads CASSDIAAIQETQYF. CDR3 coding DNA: TGTGCCAGCAGCGACATAGCGGCGATTCAAGAGACCCAGTACTTC.